Sequencing of this T cell receptor (beta chain) was carried out in a study of response to subunit inactivated influenza vaccine. Study observations and caveats: It was suggested by the authors that few new T cells are recruited by each seasonal influenza vaccination.

The sample holds many counts of this clonotype. Its target is unknown. Trimming took 7 bases from V and 2 from J, leaving 14 bases between them. CDR1 and CDR2 (germline): DFQATT, SNEGSKA (reference sequence). There are 13 residues in the CDR3. TCRdb re-called the RT-PCR reads with MiXCR, one entry per CDR3 protein. The sample holds 430,000 or so distinct CDR3 sequences, 11% seen once. The sequence was collected from a man between 50 and 59 years old who received an inactivated influenza vaccine. The sample here was PBMCs from blood, taken roughly 45 days after vaccination. The chain recombines TRBV20-1 with TRBJ1-1; D gene unclear. The CDR3 loop is CSVTGSLNTEAFF. The CDR3 region has the DNA TGCAGTGTTACGGGATCCCTTAACACTGAAGCTTTCTTT.